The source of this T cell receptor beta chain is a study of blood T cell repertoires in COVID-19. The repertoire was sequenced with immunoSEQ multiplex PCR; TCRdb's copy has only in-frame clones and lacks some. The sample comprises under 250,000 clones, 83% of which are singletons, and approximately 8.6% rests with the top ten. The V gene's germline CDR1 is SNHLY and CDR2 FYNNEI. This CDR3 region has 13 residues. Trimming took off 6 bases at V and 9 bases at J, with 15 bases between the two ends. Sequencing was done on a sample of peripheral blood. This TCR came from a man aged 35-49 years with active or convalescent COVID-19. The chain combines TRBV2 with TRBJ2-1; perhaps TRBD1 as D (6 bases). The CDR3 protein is CASRPGTSGEQFF. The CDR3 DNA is TGTGCCAGCAGGCCCGGGACATCGGGTGAGCAGTTCTTC.